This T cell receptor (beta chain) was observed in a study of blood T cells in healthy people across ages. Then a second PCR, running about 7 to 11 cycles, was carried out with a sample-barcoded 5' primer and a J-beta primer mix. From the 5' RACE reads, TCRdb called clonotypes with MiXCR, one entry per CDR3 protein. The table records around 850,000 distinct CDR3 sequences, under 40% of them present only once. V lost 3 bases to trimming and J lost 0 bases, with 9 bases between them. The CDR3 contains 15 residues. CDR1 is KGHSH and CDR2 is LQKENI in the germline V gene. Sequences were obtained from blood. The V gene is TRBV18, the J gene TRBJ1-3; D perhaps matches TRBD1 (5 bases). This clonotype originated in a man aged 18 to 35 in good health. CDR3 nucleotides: TGTGCCAGCTCACCCGACAGTCTCTCTGGAAACACCATATATTTT. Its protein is CASSPDSLSGNTIYF. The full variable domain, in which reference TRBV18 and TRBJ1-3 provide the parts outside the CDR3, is NAGVMQNPRHLVRRRGQEARLRCSPMKGHSHVYWYRQLPEEGLKFMVYLQKENIIDESGMPKERFSAEFPKEGPSILRIQQVVRGDSAAYFCASSPDSLSGNTIYFGEGSWLTVV.